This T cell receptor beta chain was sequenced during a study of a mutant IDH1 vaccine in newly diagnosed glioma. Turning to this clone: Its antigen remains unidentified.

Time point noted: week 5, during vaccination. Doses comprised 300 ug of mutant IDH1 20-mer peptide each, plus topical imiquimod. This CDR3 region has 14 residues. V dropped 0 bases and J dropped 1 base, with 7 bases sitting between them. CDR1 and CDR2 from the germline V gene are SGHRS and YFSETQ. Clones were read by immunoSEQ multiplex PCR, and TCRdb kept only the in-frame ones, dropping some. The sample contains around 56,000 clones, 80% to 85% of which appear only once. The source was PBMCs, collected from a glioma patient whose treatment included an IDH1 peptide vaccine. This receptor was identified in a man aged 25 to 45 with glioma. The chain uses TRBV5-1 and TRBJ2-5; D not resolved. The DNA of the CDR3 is TGCGCCAGCAGCTTGGGGCACCCCCAAGAGACCCAGTACTTC. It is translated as CASSLGHPQETQYF.